These 8 T cell receptor beta chains were all obtained from the same sample, sequenced in a study of Graves' ophthalmopathy and Graves' hyperthyroidism. The sequenced template was RNA, covering the TCR beta CDR3 region. After a first-round RT-PCR with HTBI primers, a second-round multiplex PCR was run. TCRdb re-called the multiplex PCR reads through MiXCR, storing one row per CDR3 protein. The sample includes roughly 1.1 million distinct CDR3 sequences, about 35% of them seen just once. The specimen sequenced was peripheral blood or thyroid tissue (not recorded which). These TCRs come from an adult man with Graves' hyperthyroidism.

This clonotype occurred many times. The chain is built from TRBV20-1 and TRBJ1-5, with D hard to call. Trimming removed 0 bases from V and 10 bases from J, with 10 bases in between. The CDR3 loop spans 12 amino acids. Germline V gene sequence: CDR1 DFQATT, CDR2 SNEGSKA (reference sequence). The CDR3 DNA is TGCAGTGCTAGAGAGGGAGCCAAACCCCAGCATTTT. It is translated as CSAREGAKPQHF.

This clonotype was detected many times. This sequence joins TRBV5-1 and TRBJ1-2; D gene ambiguous. The germline V gene has CDR1 SGHRS and CDR2 YFSETQ. This CDR3 has 15 residues. V lost 0 bases to trimming and J lost 7 bases, with 16 bases between them. The CDR3 sequence: CASSLVLGETIGYTF. The CDR3, as DNA: TGCGCCAGCAGCTTGGTATTGGGAGAGACTATTGGCTACACCTTC.

The CDR3: CAISLGPTNYGYTF. In DNA form, the CDR3 reads TGTGCCATCAGTTTGGGCCCAACTAACTATGGCTACACCTTC. The rearrangement links TRBV10-3 to TRBJ1-2; D call uncertain. Trimming removed 5 bases from V and 0 bases from J, with 10 bases in between. Germline loops: CDR1 ENHRY, CDR2 SYGVKD. There are 14 residues in the CDR3.

As for this clonotype: An end of the junction differs from the germline gene, which may be a read error. The chain joins TRBV7-2 to TRBJ1-1; TRBD1 is a possible D gene (5 bases). The CDR3 is made up of 15 amino acids. The germline CDR1 and CDR2 sequences are SGHTA and FQGNSA. Here the CDR3 reads CASSSSGPRNTEAFF. The CDR3 bases are TGCGCCAGCAGCTCCTCGGGACCCAGGAACACTGAAGCTTTCTTT.

This clonotype was detected many times. The rearrangement links TRBV6-6 to TRBJ2-7; 7 bases are a match to TRBD2. The V segment lost 6 bases and the J segment 8 bases; nucleotides outside the gene matches: 16. CDR3 length equals 15 residues. Germline CDR1 MNHNY, CDR2 SVGAGI (reference sequence). The CDR3 here is CASRLGLDVRPKQYF. CDR3 coding DNA: TGTGCCAGCAGGCTTGGACTAGACGTTCGGCCCAAGCAGTACTTC.

As concerns this clonotype: Its ends do not fully match the called genes, so a read error is possible. This chain joins TRBV5-1 and TRBJ2-6; D is ambiguous. Per the germline V gene, CDR1 is SGHRS and CDR2 is YFSETQ. This CDR3 spans 12 amino acids. The CDR3: CASSLAEGLAAF. The DNA of the CDR3 is TGCGCCAGCAGCTTGGCTGAAGGCTTGGCGGCTTTC.

This clonotype was counted a single time. The V gene is TRBV28, the J gene TRBJ1-5; 9 bases line up with TRBD1. J lost 7 bases, V lost 4 bases, and 8 bases had no gene match. The length of the CDR3 is 15 residues. Germline loops: CDR1 MDHEN, CDR2 SYDVKM. This CDR3 is CASSWTGAGRQPQHF. The CDR3, as DNA: TGTGCCAGCAGTTGGACAGGGGCCGGGAGGCAGCCCCAGCATTTT. Combining the CDR3 with reference TRBV28 and TRBJ1-5 gives the whole variable domain DVKVTQSSRYLVKRTGEKVFLECVQDMDHENMFWYRQDPGLGLRLIYFSYDVKMKEKGDIPEGYSVSREKKERFSLILESASTNQTSMYLCASSWTGAGRQPQHFGDGTRLSIL.

This clonotype was observed many times. Germline and junction disagree at one end, which may indicate a read error. The CDR3: CASSLALQETQYF. As DNA, the CDR3 is TGTGCCAGCAGCTTAGCGCTCCAAGAGACCCAGTACTTC. The chain combines TRBV5-1 with TRBJ2-5; D is possibly TRBD2 (5 bases). CDR3 length equals 13 residues. Germline lookup yields CDR1 SGHRS and CDR2 YFSETQ. Full variable domain (missing parts from reference TRBV5-1 and TRBJ2-5): KAGVTQTPRYLIKTRGQQVTLSCSPISGHRSVSWYQQTPGQGLQFLFEYFSETQRNKGNFPGRFSGRQFSNSRSEMNVSTLELGDSALYLCASSLALQETQYFGPGTRLLVL.